These 16 T cell receptor beta chains were all obtained from the same sample, sequenced in a study of T cell repertoires in cytomegalovirus infection. Antigens of these TCRs are unknown. Each CDR3 protein is one row after TCRdb ran MiXCR on the reads. The repertoire includes tens of thousands of distinct CDR3 sequences, about 20% of them detected once, and approximately 17% sits in the top ten. The specimen sequenced was PBMCs, sequenced either directly or after in vitro stimulation (not recorded which). The receptors shown here come from a human donor in good health (CMV status not recorded). Some clones in this sample may be carry-over from other donors' samples.

The genes are TRBV7-6 and TRBJ2-5; D is possibly TRBD2 (5 bases). The CDR3 consists of 15 residues. V was clipped by 1 base and J by 3 bases, with 12 bases between them. CDR1 is SGHVS, CDR2 FNYEAQ, per germline. This chain's CDR3 is CASSLGLAPKETQYF. The CDR3 nucleotides are TGTGCCAGCAGCTTAGGTCTAGCCCCTAAAGAGACCCAGTACTTC.

This clonotype was detected a few times. This chain uses TRBV7-8 with TRBJ2-1; D may correspond to TRBD1 or TRBD2 (5 bases each). The CDR3 is 16 amino acids. Germline assignment: CDR1 SGHVS and CDR2 FQNEAQ. V lost 5 bases and J 6 bases, leaving 20 bases between the germline ends. For the CDR3, the DNA is TGTGCCAGCAGCGGATCCGGGACGTTTTCTTTCAATGAGCAGTTCTTC. Translation gives CASSGSGTFSFNEQFF.

This clonotype occurred a few times. The rearrangement links TRBV7-8 to TRBJ2-1; D is possibly TRBD2 (6 bases). The CDR3 totals 14 residues. Germline V gene data show CDR1 as SGHVS and CDR2 as FQNEAQ. V was pared by 4 bases and J by 5 bases, with 12 bases between. The CDR3, as DNA: TGTGCCAGCAGCTGGACAAGGACTAACAATGAGCAGTTCTTC. Amino acid sequence: CASSWTRTNNEQFF.

J is TRBJ1-4 and V is TRBV20-1; 8 nucleotides line up with TRBD1. Germline CDR1 and CDR2: DFQATT and SNEGSKA (reference sequence). This CDR3 has 15 amino acids. Germline trimming cut 2 bases from V and 7 bases from J; bases unmatched to any gene: 9. CDR3 sequence: CSARHPDRAGEKLFF. DNA for the CDR3: TGCAGTGCTAGACACCCGGACAGGGCTGGTGAAAAACTGTTTTTT.

This clonotype appeared a few times. This chain joins TRBV27 and TRBJ2-1, with 7 bases that match TRBD2. The V gene's germline CDR1 is MNHEY and CDR2 SMNVEV (reference sequence). With 8 bases clipped from V and 7 bases from J, the junction kept 2 bases outside the gene matches. The CDR3 runs 11 residues. Written as DNA, the CDR3 is TGTGCCAGCGGAGCGGGGAATGAGCAGTTCTTC. This gives the protein CASGAGNEQFF.

CDR3 sequence reads: CSANNRRYGYTF. The CDR3 bases are TGCAGTGCTAATAACAGAAGATATGGCTACACCTTC. The chain links TRBV20-1 to TRBJ1-2; D not certain. CDR1 is DFQATT, CDR2 SNEGSKA, per germline (reference sequence). Trimming removed 4 bases at V and 5 bases at J, with 11 bases between. This CDR3 is built from 12 residues.

This clonotype was seen only a few times. CDR3 loop: CASTRGGLSPYNEQFF. CDR3 in DNA: TGTGCCAGCACCCGAGGGGGTCTTTCGCCTTACAATGAGCAGTTCTTC. The chain couples TRBV12-3 or TRBV12-4 to TRBJ2-1, with a possible D match to TRBD1 (6 bases). The V gene lost 7 bases and the J gene lost 4 bases, with 20 bases spanning the gap. The CDR3 totals 16 residues.

The genes are TRBV6-5 and TRBJ1-2; TRBD1 matches at 9 bases. The V gene's germline CDR1 is MNHEY and CDR2 SVGAGI. There are 14 residues in the CDR3. V shed 5 bases and J 1 base; nucleotides not matched to a gene: 2. Here the CDR3 DNA reads TGTGCCAGCAGTCGACAGGGGGTTAACTATGGCTACACCTTC. It specifies CASSRQGVNYGYTF.

This clonotype was recorded at least ten times. The V gene is TRBV12-3 or TRBV12-4, the J gene TRBJ1-1, with a tentative D call TRBD1 (5 bases). The CDR3 runs 12 residues. The ends were cut back, 6 bases at V and 7 bases at J, with 12 bases in the middle. The CDR3: CASSQDRSEAFF. In DNA form, the CDR3 reads TGTGCCAGCAGCCAAGACAGAAGTGAAGCTTTCTTT.

The chain is built from TRBV6-6 and TRBJ2-5; 9 bases are a match to TRBD1. The germline gives CDR1 MNHNY, CDR2 SVGAGI (reference sequence). V lost 7 bases, J lost 4 bases, and 19 bases stayed unmatched. There are 18 residues in the CDR3. The CDR3 region has the DNA TGTGCCAGCATTATAACCCCCGGTCACAGGGGGCCGAGAGAGACCCAGTACTTC. The encoded protein is CASIITPGHRGPRETQYF.

This clonotype was counted a few times. J is TRBJ2-3 and V is TRBV6-6, with 8 bases matching TRBD2. Unmatched junction bases numbered 4, after V lost 1 base and J lost 1 base. CDR1 and CDR2 (germline): MNHNY, SVGAGI (reference sequence). There are 16 residues in the CDR3. The CDR3 bases are TGTGCCAGCAGTTACTGGCCAGCGGGGGGCACAGATACGCAGTATTTT. Translating gives CASSYWPAGGTDTQYF.

The CDR3 region has the DNA TGCGCCAGCAGGGGGATTGGGGGAACTGAAGCTTTCTTT. It yields the protein CASRGIGGTEAFF. This chain links TRBV4-1 with TRBJ1-1; TRBD1 might be the D (5 bases). Germline values: CDR1 MGHRA, CDR2 YSYEKL. This CDR3 has 13 amino acids. Trimming stripped 6 bases from V and 5 bases from J, with 13 bases between.

This clonotype was counted between two and nine times. This chain uses TRBV6-1 with TRBJ2-5; 9 bases align to TRBD1. Germline CDR1 is MNHNS and CDR2 is SASEGT. The CDR3 has 14 amino acids. J gave up 1 base and V 5 bases, and 2 bases lay outside the gene matches. CDR3 nucleotides: TGTGCCAGCAGTCCGACAGGGGGCCAAGAGACCCAGTACTTC. Translation: CASSPTGGQETQYF.

The chain uses TRBV7-8 and TRBJ1-2; TRBD1 is a possible D gene (5 bases). This CDR3 has 15 amino acids. V was pared by 1 base and J by 2 bases, with 11 bases between. Germline loops: CDR1 SGHVS, CDR2 FQNEAQ. The CDR3 loop reads CASSLGQSLNYGYTF. In nucleotides, the CDR3 is TGTGCCAGCAGCTTAGGACAGTCGCTAAACTATGGCTACACCTTC.

The chain carries TRBV27 and TRBJ1-2; maybe TRBD1 (5 bases). The ends were cut back, 2 bases at V and 7 bases at J, with 11 bases in the middle. The CDR3 sequence is 13 residues long. Germline lookup yields CDR1 MNHEY and CDR2 SMNVEV (reference sequence). CDR3 bases: TGTGCCAGCAGTTTAGTTCCAGGGCGTGGCTACACCTTC. Amino acid sequence: CASSLVPGRGYTF.

The rearrangement links TRBV9 to TRBJ2-3, with D possibly being TRBD1 (6 bases). The V gene's germline CDR1 is SGDLS and CDR2 YYNGEE. The length of the CDR3 is 15 residues. V was pared by 6 bases and J by 10 bases, with 24 bases between. The CDR3 sequence is CASTQTRDIRDAQYF. The CDR3 DNA reads TGTGCCAGCACCCAAACTAGGGACATAAGGGATGCGCAGTATTTT.